This T cell receptor beta chain was observed in a study of early T cells in non-severe SARS-CoV-2 infection. Turning to the study itself: Chains were not paired, and sequencing was done on bulk RNA from unsorted whole blood.

Individually, cDNA molecules had unique molecular identifiers attached to them. Each CDR3 protein gets one entry after TCRdb re-called the 5' RACE reads with MiXCR. The sample comprises approximately 48,000 distinct CDR3 sequences, around a tenth of which are singletons, and 14% to 15% rests with the top ten. This clonotype was counted only a few times. Germline CDR1 SEHNR, CDR2 FQNEAQ (reference sequence). V was trimmed by 5 bases and J by 6 bases, leaving 15 bases between them. The CDR3 sequence is 14 residues long. This receptor was obtained from an adult who was a healthcare worker with PCR-confirmed SARS-CoV-2 infection or an uninfected control (not recorded which). The chain is built from TRBV7-9 and TRBJ2-3, with unresolved D. Sample: whole blood. CDR3 bases: TGTGCCAGCAGCCCCGGACGAAGCATCGATACGCAGTATTTT. Translation gives CASSPGRSIDTQYF. Using reference TRBV7-9 and TRBJ2-3 for the parts outside the CDR3, the full variable domain is DTGVSQNPRHKITKRGQNVTFRCDPISEHNRLYWYRQTLGQGPEFLTYFQNEAQLEKSRLLSDRFSAERPKGSFSTLEIQRTEQGDSAMYLCASSPGRSIDTQYFGPGTRLTVL.